This is a list of T cell receptor beta chains from one sample in a study of immune cell composition in non-small cell lung cancer. Sequenced by immunoSEQ multiplex PCR; TCRdb stores in-frame clones only, minus some. The sample records about 1,800 clones, 70% being singletons. The sample consisted of non-adjacent lung tissue. The receptors were sampled from a human donor with non-small cell lung cancer. CDR3s include the opening cysteine and the closing phenylalanine or tryptophan. D genes are given only for firm matches. Size is stated for part of the rows, as once, few or many counts, or as a class when the clone is expanded.

CASSPGQGGGTQYF,TGTGCCAGTAGCCCGGGACAGGGGGGAGGTACGCAGTATTTT,TRBJ2-3,TRBV19,TRBD1,.
CASSQEGRTGGQPQHF,TGTGCCAGCAGCCAAGAGGGCCGGACAGGGGGTCAGCCCCAGCATTTT,TRBJ1-5,TRBV4-2,TRBD1,once
CASSPRQRRETQYF,TGTGCCAGTAGTCCCCGACAGAGACGGGAGACCCAGTACTTC,TRBJ2-5,TRBV19,.,.
CASSTGTGQPQHF,TGTGCCAGCAGTACCGGGACAGGGCAGCCCCAGCATTTT,TRBJ1-5,TRBV5-4,TRBD1,.
CASSVDAGTEAFF,TGTGCCAGTAGTGTTGACGCGGGCACTGAAGCTTTCTTT,TRBJ1-1,TRBV19,.,.
CASSLGANNEQFF,TGTGCCAGCAGCTTAGGGGCGAACAATGAGCAGTTCTTC,TRBJ2-1,TRBV7-9,.,large
CASSMTAEETQYF,TGTGCCAGCAGTATGACAGCAGAAGAGACCCAGTACTTC,TRBJ2-5,TRBV28,.,.
CASSYRGRASTDTQYF,TGTGCCAGCAGTTACCGCGGCAGGGCTAGCACAGATACGCAGTATTTT,TRBJ2-3,TRBV6-6,.,.
CASSLGTGATYEQYF,TGTGCCAGCAGCTTAGGGACAGGGGCCACCTACGAGCAGTACTTC,TRBJ2-7,TRBV11-2,TRBD1,.
CASSLGTTGNTIYF,TGTGCCAGCAGCTTAGGGACAACCGGAAACACCATATATTTT,TRBJ1-3,TRBV7-2,.,few
CASSPGGSNEKLFF,TGTGCCAGCAGCCCGGGGGGCAGTAATGAAAAACTGTTTTTT,TRBJ1-4,TRBV6-6,.,.
CASSSDSGTGGYNSPLHF,TGTGCCAGCAGCTCTGACTCCGGGACAGGCGGGTATAATTCACCCCTCCACTTT,TRBJ1-6,TRBV5-5,TRBD1,.
CASRTGAVNEQFF,TGTGCCAGCAGGACAGGGGCCGTCAATGAGCAGTTCTTC,TRBJ2-1,TRBV27,TRBD1,.
CASTDRGNTEAFF,TGTGCCAGTACGGACAGGGGAAACACTGAAGCTTTCTTT,TRBJ1-1,TRBV19,TRBD1,.
CASSLWGAGGHNEQFF,TGTGCCAGCAGTTTATGGGGAGCGGGGGGCCACAATGAGCAGTTCTTC,TRBJ2-1,TRBV27,TRBD2,.
CASSLAFRGGASSYNEQFF,TGTGCCAGCAGCTTGGCCTTTAGGGGGGGGGCCAGCTCCTACAATGAGCAGTTCTTC,TRBJ2-1,TRBV5-5,.,few
CASSLVFGQGIYEQYF,TGTGCCAGCAGCTTAGTTTTTGGACAGGGCATCTACGAGCAGTACTTC,TRBJ2-7,TRBV7-8,TRBD1,hyperexpanded
CASSVDGNSGDTQYF,TGTGCCAGCAGCGTAGATGGTAACTCGGGAGATACGCAGTATTTT,TRBJ2-3,TRBV9,.,.
CSVEGAVGGLQETQYF,TGCAGCGTCGAGGGTGCGGTGGGAGGTCTGCAAGAGACCCAGTACTTC,TRBJ2-5,TRBV29-1,.,.
CASSFFGGSSYEQYF,TGTGCCAGCAGTTTTTTCGGGGGGAGCTCCTACGAGCAGTACTTC,TRBJ2-7,TRBV27,TRBD2,.
CASSFGGGPYEQYF,TGTGCCAGCAGCTTTGGCGGGGGGCCCTACGAGCAGTACTTC,TRBJ2-7,TRBV11-2,TRBD2,.
CASSFTGTVLYEQYF,TGTGCCAGCAGCTTTACCGGGACAGTACTCTACGAGCAGTACTTC,TRBJ2-7,TRBV5-8,TRBD1,once
CASSPPGTAANYGYTF,TGTGCCAGCTCACCACCTGGGACAGCAGCTAACTATGGCTACACCTTC,TRBJ1-2,TRBV18,TRBD1,.
CASSMTGYYSNQPQHF,TGTGCCAGTAGTATGACAGGTTATTATAGCAATCAGCCCCAGCATTTT,TRBJ1-5,TRBV19,.,once